A single sample gave rise to the 6 T cell receptor beta chains below, sequenced in a study of shared clonotypes between healthy human individuals (dated by TCRdb to the early 2020s). The library was built by means of the immunoSEQ multiplex PCR assay. Drawn from immuneACCESS, this table holds only the in-frame rearrangements with V and J called that TCRdb kept. Clones are partly lost; checked studies trace under half to an unresolved V gene and leave the rest unexplained. The table for this sample lists about half a million clones; 81% of them were counted only once. Of the sample, approximately 12% is held by the ten largest clones. Sequencing was performed on PBMCs. The receptors come from a woman aged 40 to 50 in good health. Some clones in this sample may be carry-over from other donors' samples.

Comment on this clone: Given a far larger clone just one base away, this is likely a sequencing read error. Other DNA sequences in the same sample also yield this CDR3. V is TRBV2 and J is TRBJ1-5; no firm D call. Per germline, CDR1 SNHLY and CDR2 FYNNEI. V shed 1 base and J shed 0 bases, with 7 bases lying between them. The CDR3 is 15 residues long. The CDR3 coding sequence is TGTGCCAGCAGTGAAGGTGGATTTAGCAATCAGCCCCAGCATTTT. It is translated as CASSEGGFSNQPQHF.

Of note for this clone: This likely came from a read error, as a far larger clone is one base away. The rearrangement joins TRBV4-2 to TRBJ2-7; TRBD2 matches 10 bases. V lost 1 base and J lost 3; bases outside the gene matches: 3. CDR3 length equals 15 residues. The germline CDR1 and CDR2 sequences are LGHNA and YNFKEQ. The CDR3 DNA is TGTGCCAGCAGCCAAGTGTCTAGCGGGGGCTACGAGCAGTACTTC. The encoded protein is CASSQVSSGGYEQYF.

This clone was seen ten or more times. This rearrangement joins TRBV25-1 to TRBJ2-3; no reliable D call. This CDR3 spans 14 amino acids. The V gene lost 2 bases and the J gene lost 0 bases, with 6 bases spanning the gap. CDR1 and CDR2 from the germline V gene are MGHDK and SYGVNS. This CDR3 reads CASSEQESTDTQYF. The CDR3 DNA sequence: TGTGCCAGCAGTGAACAGGAGAGCACAGATACGCAGTATTTT.

The chain carries TRBV28 and TRBJ2-7; D uncertain. Trimming removed 3 bases at V and 2 bases at J, with 5 bases between. The CDR3 consists of 12 residues. The germline V gene encodes CDR1 MDHEN and CDR2 SYDVKM. The CDR3 loop is CASSFTAYEQYF. The CDR3 DNA reads TGTGCCAGCAGTTTCACTGCCTACGAGCAGTACTTC.

The chain recombines TRBV6-5 with TRBJ2-2, with D hard to call. Germline assignment: CDR1 MNHEY and CDR2 SVGAGI. This CDR3 is 14 amino acids long. Between the trimmed V and J ends, which lost 4 bases and 6 bases, there was a span of 12 bases. DNA for the CDR3: TGTGCCAGCAGTTGGACGCGGCTTTCCGGGGAGCTGTTTTTT. It is translated as CASSWTRLSGELFF.

The V gene is TRBV11-3, the J gene TRBJ2-5, with D possibly matching TRBD1 (5 bases). V lost 5 bases and J 5 bases, leaving 12 bases between the germline ends. From germline, CDR1 is SGHNT and CDR2 YENEEA. The CDR3 spans 13 residues. This chain's CDR3 is CASSRTPAETQYF. CDR3 nucleotide sequence: TGTGCCAGCAGCCGGACACCGGCGGAGACCCAGTACTTC. Full variable domain (outside the CDR3, taken from reference TRBV11-3 and TRBJ2-5): EAGVVQSPRYKIIEKKQPVAFWCNPISGHNTLYWYLQNLGQGPELLIRYENEEAVDDSQLPKDRFSAERLKGVDSTLKIQPAELGDSAVYLCASSRTPAETQYFGPGTRLLVL.